This TCR beta chain was recovered during a study of blood T cells in healthy people across ages. Study context: Through template switching, about one barcoded beta molecule was captured per two T cells, as measured in model experiments. Study results and caveats: Both naive CD4+ cell counts and diversity were greater in long-lived donors than in aged donors. Unsorted PBMC material precluded a definitive naive versus antigen-experienced comparison. A roughly linear fall in TCR beta diversity per million T cells was seen with increasing age.

V was clipped by 6 bases and J by 5 bases, with 23 bases between them. The CDR3 extends over 16 amino acids. The germline gives CDR1 MNHEY, CDR2 SMNVEV (reference sequence). The authors ran a second PCR of roughly 6 to 12 cycles using a sample-barcoded 5' primer and a J-beta primer mix. TCRdb reprocessed the 5' RACE reads with MiXCR, giving one entry per CDR3 protein. The sample carries roughly 1,500,000 distinct CDR3 sequences, around 42% recorded once. Note on this clonotype: No antigen is known for it.

The clonotype comes from a woman aged 18-29 years in good health. The material sequenced was blood. The chain combines TRBV27 with TRBJ2-7; D may be TRBD2 (7 bases). CDR3 nucleotides: TGTGCCAGCAGCCACTTGGGGAAAGGGGGGGTCCACGAGCAGTACTTC. Amino acid sequence: CASSHLGKGGVHEQYF.